This T cell receptor (beta chain) was sequenced during a study of shared clonotypes between healthy human individuals. This clone appeared a few times. As yet, its antigen is unknown. Sequencing was performed with immunoSEQ multiplex PCR; in TCRdb, only in-frame clones are kept and a portion is missing. The repertoire holds some 800,000 clones, with approximately 92% as singletons. Overall study findings and caveats: Estimated richness values were generally larger in naive subsets than in memory subsets.

CDR1 and CDR2 from the germline V gene are MGHRA and YSYEKL. Deletions cut 1 base from V and 8 bases from J, with 14 bases between. The CDR3 runs to 14 residues. CD45RO-negative, CCR7-positively selected cells formed the naive CD8 fraction, excluding terminally differentiated effector memory CD45RA+ cells. All of the donors resided in Nashville, Tennessee, and each was a Caucasian adult. The TCR was taken from a man aged 25-40 years in good health. Sequenced material: naive CD8+ T cells sorted from blood. This sequence joins TRBV4-1 and TRBJ1-2; weak D call: TRBD1 (5 bases). The CDR3 spells CASSQGQGGGGYTF. The CDR3 DNA reads TGCGCCAGCAGCCAAGGTCAGGGCGGGGGAGGCTACACCTTC.